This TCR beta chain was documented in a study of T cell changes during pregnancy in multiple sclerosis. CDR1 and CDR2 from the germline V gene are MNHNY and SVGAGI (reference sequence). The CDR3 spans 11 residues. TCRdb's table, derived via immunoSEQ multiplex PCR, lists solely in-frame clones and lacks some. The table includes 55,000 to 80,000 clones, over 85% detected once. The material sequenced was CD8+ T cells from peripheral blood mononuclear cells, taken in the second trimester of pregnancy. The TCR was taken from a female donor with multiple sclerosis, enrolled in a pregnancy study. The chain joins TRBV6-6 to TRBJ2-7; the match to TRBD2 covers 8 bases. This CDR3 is CASGLAYEQYF. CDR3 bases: TGTGCGTCGGGACTAGCCTACGAGCAGTACTTC.